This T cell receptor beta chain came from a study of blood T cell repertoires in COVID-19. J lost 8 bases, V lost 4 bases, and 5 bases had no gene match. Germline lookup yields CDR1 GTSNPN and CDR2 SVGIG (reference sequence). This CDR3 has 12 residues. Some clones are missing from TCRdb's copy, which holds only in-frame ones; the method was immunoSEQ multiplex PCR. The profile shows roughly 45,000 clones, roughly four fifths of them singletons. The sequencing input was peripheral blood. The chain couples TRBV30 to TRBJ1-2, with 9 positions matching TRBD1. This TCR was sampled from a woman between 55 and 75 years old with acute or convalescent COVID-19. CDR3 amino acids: CAWTTGQGGYTF. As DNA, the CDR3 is TGTGCCTGGACTACGGGACAGGGAGGCTACACCTTC.